This T cell receptor beta chain was found in a study of shared clonotypes between healthy human individuals. The assay ran at deep level. Template for every sorted-subset replicate PCR totaled about 0.2 ug DNA, 25,000 to 35,000 T cell genomes. Produced via immunoSEQ multiplex PCR; TCRdb's table is partial and in-frame only. The sample lists fewer than 2.5 million clones, over 85% seen once, with roughly 0.36% in the top ten. CDR1 SGHKS and CDR2 YYEKEE come from the germline V gene (reference sequence). This CDR3 has 16 residues. V was clipped by 3 bases and J by 6 bases; unmatched bases: 11. For this clone: Its target is unknown.

Study-level findings and limits: Non-shared clonotypes had lower generation probabilities than clonotypes shared by all four sorted-subset donors. Specimens sampled were limited to blood, with tissue repertoires likely differing.

The chain carries TRBV5-5 and TRBJ2-3; 9 bases line up with TRBD2. Sequencing was carried out using naive CD4+ T cells from PBMCs. Documented subset: CD45RA+ positively selected. The clonotype comes from a young man in good health. Some clones in this sample may be carry-over from other donors' samples. The CDR3 is CASSSLREGLADTQYF. CDR3 sequence (DNA): TGTGCCAGCAGCTCATTGCGGGAGGGCCTGGCGGATACGCAGTATTTT.